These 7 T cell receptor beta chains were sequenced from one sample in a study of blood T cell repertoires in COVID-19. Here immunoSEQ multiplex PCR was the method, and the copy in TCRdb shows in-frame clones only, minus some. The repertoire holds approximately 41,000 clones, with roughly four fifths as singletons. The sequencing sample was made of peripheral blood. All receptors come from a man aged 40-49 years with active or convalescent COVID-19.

CDR3 amino acids: CASAQGTGGVQETQYF. CDR3 nucleotide sequence: TGTGCTAGTGCCCAGGGGACAGGGGGCGTCCAAGAGACCCAGTACTTC. The V gene is TRBV12-5, the J gene TRBJ2-5; 12 bases line up with TRBD1. Germline V gene lookup returns CDR1 LGHNT and CDR2 FRNRAP. CDR3 size: 16 residues. The J segment lost 1 base and the V segment lost 7 bases, leaving 7 bases of the junction unmatched.

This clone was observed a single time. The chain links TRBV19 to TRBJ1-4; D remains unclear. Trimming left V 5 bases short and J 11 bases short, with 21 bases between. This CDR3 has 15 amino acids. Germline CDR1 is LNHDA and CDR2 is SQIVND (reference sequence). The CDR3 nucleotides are TGTGCCAGTAGTGACGGTGGACTCTATCGGGCCAAACTGTTTTTT. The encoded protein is CASSDGGLYRAKLFF.

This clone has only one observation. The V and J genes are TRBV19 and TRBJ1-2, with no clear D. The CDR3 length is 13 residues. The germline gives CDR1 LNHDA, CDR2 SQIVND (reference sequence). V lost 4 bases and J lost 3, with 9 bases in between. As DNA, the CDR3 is TGTGCCAGTAGTAGCAGGCCTTACTATGGCTACACCTTC. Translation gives CASSSRPYYGYTF.

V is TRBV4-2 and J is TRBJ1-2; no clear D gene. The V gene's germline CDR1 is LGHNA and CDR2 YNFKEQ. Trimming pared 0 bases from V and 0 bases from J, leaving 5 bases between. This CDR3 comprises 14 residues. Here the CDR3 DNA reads TGTGCCAGCAGCCAAGATATAGCTAACTATGGCTACACCTTC. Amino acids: CASSQDIANYGYTF.

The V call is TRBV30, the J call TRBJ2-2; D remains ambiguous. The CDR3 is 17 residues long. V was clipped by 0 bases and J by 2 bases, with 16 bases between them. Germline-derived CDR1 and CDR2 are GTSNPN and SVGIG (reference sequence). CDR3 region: CAWSVPVRESNTGELFF. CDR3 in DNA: TGTGCCTGGAGTGTACCCGTGAGAGAGTCAAACACCGGGGAGCTGTTTTTT.

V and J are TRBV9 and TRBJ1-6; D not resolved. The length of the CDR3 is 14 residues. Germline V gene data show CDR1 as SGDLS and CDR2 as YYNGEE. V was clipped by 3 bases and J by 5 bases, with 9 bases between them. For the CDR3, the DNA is TGTGCCAGCAGCGCCAAACAGAATAATTCACCCCTCCACTTT. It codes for CASSAKQNNSPLHF. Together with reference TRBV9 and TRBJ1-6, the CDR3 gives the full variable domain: DSGVTQTPKHLITATGQRVTLRCSPRSGDLSVYWYQQSLDQGLQFLIQYYNGEERAKGNILERFSAQQFPDLHSELNLSSLELGDSALYFCASSAKQNNSPLHFGNGTRLTVT.

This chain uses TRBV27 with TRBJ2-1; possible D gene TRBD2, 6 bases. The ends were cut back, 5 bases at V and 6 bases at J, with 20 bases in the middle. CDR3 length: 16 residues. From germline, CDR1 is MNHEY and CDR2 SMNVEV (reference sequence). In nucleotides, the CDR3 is TGTGCCAGCAGTCCACTAGCCCCGGTGGCTAGCAATGAGCAGTTCTTC. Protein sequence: CASSPLAPVASNEQFF.